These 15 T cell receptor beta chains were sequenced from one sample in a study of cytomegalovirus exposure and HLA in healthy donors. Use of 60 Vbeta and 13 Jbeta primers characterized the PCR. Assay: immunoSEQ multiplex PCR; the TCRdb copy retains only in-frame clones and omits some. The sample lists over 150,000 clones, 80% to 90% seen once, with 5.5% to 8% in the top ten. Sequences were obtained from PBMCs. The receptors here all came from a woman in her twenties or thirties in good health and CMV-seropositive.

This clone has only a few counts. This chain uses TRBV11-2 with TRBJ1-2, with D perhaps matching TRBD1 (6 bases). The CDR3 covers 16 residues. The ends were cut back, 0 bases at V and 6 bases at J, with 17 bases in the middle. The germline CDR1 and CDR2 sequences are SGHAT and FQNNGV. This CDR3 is CASSLDQTGYGDGYTF. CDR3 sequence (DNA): TGTGCCAGCAGCTTAGACCAAACAGGGTATGGAGATGGCTACACCTTC.

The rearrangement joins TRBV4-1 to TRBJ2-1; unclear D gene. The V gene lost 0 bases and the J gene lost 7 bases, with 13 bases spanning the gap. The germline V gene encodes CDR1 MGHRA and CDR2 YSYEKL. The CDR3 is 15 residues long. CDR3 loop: CASSQDRGSANEQFF. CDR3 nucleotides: TGCGCCAGCAGCCAAGATAGAGGCAGCGCGAATGAGCAGTTCTTC.

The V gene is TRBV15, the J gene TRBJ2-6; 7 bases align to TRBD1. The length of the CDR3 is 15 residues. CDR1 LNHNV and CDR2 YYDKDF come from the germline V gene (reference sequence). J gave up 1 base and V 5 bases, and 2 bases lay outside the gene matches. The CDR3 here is CATSQQGSGANVLTF. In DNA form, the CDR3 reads TGTGCCACCAGCCAACAGGGGTCTGGGGCCAACGTCCTGACTTTC.

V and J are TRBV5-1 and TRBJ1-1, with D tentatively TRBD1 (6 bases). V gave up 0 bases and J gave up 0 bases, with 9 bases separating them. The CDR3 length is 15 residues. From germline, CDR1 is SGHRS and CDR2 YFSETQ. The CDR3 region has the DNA TGCGCCAGCAGCTTGGGTTGGACAGTGAACACTGAAGCTTTCTTT. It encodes CASSLGWTVNTEAFF.

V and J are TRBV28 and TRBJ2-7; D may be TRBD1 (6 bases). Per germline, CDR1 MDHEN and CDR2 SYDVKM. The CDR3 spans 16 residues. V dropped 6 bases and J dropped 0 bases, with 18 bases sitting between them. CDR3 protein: CASRAPLTGLSYEQYF. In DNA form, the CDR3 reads TGTGCCAGCAGGGCCCCTCTGACAGGCCTCTCCTACGAGCAGTACTTC. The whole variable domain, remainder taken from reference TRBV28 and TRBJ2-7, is DVKVTQSSRYLVKRTGEKVFLECVQDMDHENMFWYRQDPGLGLRLIYFSYDVKMKEKGDIPEGYSVSREKKERFSLILESASTNQTSMYLCASRAPLTGLSYEQYFGPGTRLTVT.

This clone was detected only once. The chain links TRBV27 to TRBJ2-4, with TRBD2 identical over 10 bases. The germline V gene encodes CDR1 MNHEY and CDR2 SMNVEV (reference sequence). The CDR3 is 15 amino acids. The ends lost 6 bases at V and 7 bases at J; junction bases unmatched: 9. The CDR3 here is CASRPSGGARNIQYF. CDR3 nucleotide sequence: TGTGCCAGCAGACCCAGCGGGGGGGCGAGGAACATTCAGTACTTC.

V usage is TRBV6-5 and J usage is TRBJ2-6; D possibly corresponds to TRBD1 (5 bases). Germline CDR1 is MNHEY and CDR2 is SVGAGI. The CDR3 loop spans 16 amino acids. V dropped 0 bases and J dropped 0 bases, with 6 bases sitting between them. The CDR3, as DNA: TGTGCCAGCAGTTACTCGACAGACTCTGGGGCCAACGTCCTGACTTTC. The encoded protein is CASSYSTDSGANVLTF.

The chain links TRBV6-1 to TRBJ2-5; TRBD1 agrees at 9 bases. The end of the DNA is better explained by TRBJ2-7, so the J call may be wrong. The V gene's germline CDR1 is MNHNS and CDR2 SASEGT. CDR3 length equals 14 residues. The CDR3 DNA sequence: TGTGCCAGCAGTGAATGGGACAGGGACTACGAGCAGTACTTC. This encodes CASSEWDRDYEQYF.

The CDR3 protein is CASSLGVASGAGTGELFF. In DNA form, the CDR3 reads TGCGCCAGCAGCTTGGGAGTTGCGTCAGGGGCTGGAACCGGGGAGCTGTTTTTT. V is TRBV5-1 and J is TRBJ2-2, with D perhaps TRBD1 (6 bases). V was shortened by 0 bases and J by 5 bases, with 20 bases between the two germline ends. The CDR3 totals 18 residues. In germline, CDR1 is SGHRS, CDR2 YFSETQ.

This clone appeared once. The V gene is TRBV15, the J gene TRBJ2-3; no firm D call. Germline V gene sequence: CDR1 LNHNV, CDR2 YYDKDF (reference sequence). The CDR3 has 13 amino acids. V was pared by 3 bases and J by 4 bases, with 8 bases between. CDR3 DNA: TGTGCCACCAGCAGCCTGCCGGCAGATACGCAGTATTTT. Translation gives CATSSLPADTQYF.

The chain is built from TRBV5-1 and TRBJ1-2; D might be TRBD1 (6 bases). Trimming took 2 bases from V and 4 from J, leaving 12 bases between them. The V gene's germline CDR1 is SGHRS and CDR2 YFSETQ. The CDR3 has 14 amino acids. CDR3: CASSFGRGTYGYTF. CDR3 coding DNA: TGCGCCAGCAGCTTTGGCAGGGGAACCTATGGCTACACCTTC. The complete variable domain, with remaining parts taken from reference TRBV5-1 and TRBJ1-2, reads KAGVTQTPRYLIKTRGQQVTLSCSPISGHRSVSWYQQTPGQGLQFLFEYFSETQRNKGNFPGRFSGRQFSNSRSEMNVSTLELGDSALYLCASSFGRGTYGYTFGSGTRLTVV.

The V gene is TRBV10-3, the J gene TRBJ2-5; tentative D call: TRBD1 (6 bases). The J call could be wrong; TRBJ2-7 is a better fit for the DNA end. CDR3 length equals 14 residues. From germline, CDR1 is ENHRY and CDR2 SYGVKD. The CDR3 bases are TGTGCCACCGGGGACATCCGGAGCTCCTACGAGCAGTACTTC. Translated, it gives CATGDIRSSYEQYF.

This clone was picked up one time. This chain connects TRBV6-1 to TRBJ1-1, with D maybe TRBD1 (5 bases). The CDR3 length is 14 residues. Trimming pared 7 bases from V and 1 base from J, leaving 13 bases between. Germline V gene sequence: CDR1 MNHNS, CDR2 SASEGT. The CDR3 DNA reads TGTGCCAGCAAGGGGTGGAGAGGGAACACTGAAGCTTTCTTT. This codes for CASKGWRGNTEAFF.

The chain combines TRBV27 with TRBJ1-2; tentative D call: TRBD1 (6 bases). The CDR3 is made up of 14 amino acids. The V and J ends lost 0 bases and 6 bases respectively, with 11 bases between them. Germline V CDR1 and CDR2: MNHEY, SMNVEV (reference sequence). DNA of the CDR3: TGTGCCAGCAGTTTATCGTGGCCAGGGGATGGCTACACCTTC. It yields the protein CASSLSWPGDGYTF.

The CDR3 DNA follows: TGTGCCAGCTCTGGGACAGCGCACTACGAGCAGTACTTC. Protein product: CASSGTAHYEQYF. V and J are TRBV18 and TRBJ2-7; 7 positions match TRBD1. This CDR3 spans 13 amino acids. Germline assignment: CDR1 KGHSH and CDR2 LQKENI. J gave up 3 bases and V 6 bases, and 5 bases lay outside the gene matches.